A selection of T cell receptor beta chains follows, all from one sample in a study of cytomegalovirus exposure and HLA in healthy donors. The repertoire was sequenced with immunoSEQ multiplex PCR; TCRdb's copy has only in-frame clones and lacks some. The table for this sample gives tens of thousands of clones. Source material: PBMCs. The receptors shown here come from a woman in her sixties or seventies in good health and CMV-seronegative. CDR3s include the opening cysteine and the closing phenylalanine or tryptophan. Each record gives: V gene, D gene, J gene, CDR3 protein, CDR3 DNA. A D gene is named only where the DNA matches it firmly.

V: TRBV4-2; D: TRBD2; J: TRBJ2-5; CDR3: CASSQDGTSGSETQYF; DNA: TGTGCCAGCAGCCAAGATGGGACTAGCGGGAGCGAGACCCAGTACTTC
V: TRBV7-2; D: -; J: TRBJ2-3; CDR3: CASSLILADTDTQYF; DNA: TGTGCCAGCAGCTTAATACTAGCAGACACAGATACGCAGTATTTT
V: TRBV7-3; D: -; J: TRBJ2-1; CDR3: CASSLRGDSYNEQFF; DNA: TGTGCCAGCAGCTTAAGGGGGGACTCCTACAATGAGCAGTTCTTC
V: TRBV5-1; D: -; J: TRBJ2-7; CDR3: CASSQDTGTPAYEQYF; DNA: TGCGCCAGCAGCCAAGACACCGGGACACCAGCCTACGAGCAGTACTTC
V: TRBV2; D: TRBD1; J: TRBJ1-5; CDR3: CASSVQGAPQPQHF; DNA: TGTGCCAGCAGTGTACAGGGGGCGCCTCAGCCCCAGCATTTT
V: TRBV4-1; D: -; J: TRBJ1-5; CDR3: CASSQDGGIGNQPQHF; DNA: TGCGCCAGCAGCCAAGATGGGGGGATCGGCAATCAGCCCCAGCATTTT
V: TRBV28; D: TRBD1; J: TRBJ1-1; CDR3: CASSSGQPYTEAFF; DNA: TGTGCCAGCAGTTCGGGACAGCCATACACTGAAGCTTTCTTT
V: TRBV14; D: -; J: TRBJ1-5; CDR3: CASSQDSTGGQPQHF; DNA: TGTGCCAGCAGCCAAGATTCGACCGGCGGTCAGCCCCAGCATTTT
V: TRBV19; D: TRBD2; J: TRBJ2-2; CDR3: CASSIAGGVTGELFF; DNA: TGTGCCAGTAGCATAGCGGGAGGCGTCACCGGGGAGCTGTTTTTT
V: TRBV5-4; D: TRBD1; J: TRBJ1-2; CDR3: CASSSSGQGDYGYTF; DNA: TGTGCCAGCAGCTCATCCGGACAGGGGGACTATGGCTACACCTTC
V: TRBV7-9; D: -; J: TRBJ1-2; CDR3: CASSATIVIYGYTF; DNA: TGTGCCAGCAGCGCCACCATAGTGATCTATGGCTACACCTTC
V: TRBV18; D: TRBD2; J: TRBJ2-1; CDR3: CASSPPTSGRVYNEQFF; DNA: TGTGCCAGCTCACCACCGACTAGCGGGAGGGTTTACAATGAGCAGTTCTTC
V: TRBV7-9; D: -; J: TRBJ2-1; CDR3: CASSLAGSNEQFF; DNA: TGTGCCAGCAGCTTAGCGGGGAGCAATGAGCAGTTCTTC
V: TRBV4-2; D: -; J: TRBJ1-5; CDR3: CASSQDLGGSNQPQHF; DNA: TGTGCCAGCAGCCAAGACCTAGGGGGATCGAATCAGCCCCAGCATTTT
V: TRBV7-2; D: -; J: TRBJ1-2; CDR3: CASSLPQQVTNYGYTF; DNA: TGTGCCAGCAGCTTACCGCAACAGGTGACTAACTATGGCTACACCTTC
V: TRBV7-9; D: -; J: TRBJ1-2; CDR3: CASSLGVGDIPYGYTF; DNA: TGTGCCAGCAGCTTAGGAGTGGGGGACATCCCCTATGGCTACACCTTC
V: TRBV5-1; D: TRBD2; J: TRBJ2-3; CDR3: CASSLAVAGGTDTQYF; DNA: TGCGCCAGCAGCTTGGCTGTTGCGGGAGGCACAGATACGCAGTATTTT
V: TRBV2; D: -; J: TRBJ2-1; CDR3: CASRTDPGGEQFF; DNA: TGTGCCAGCAGAACCGACCCCGGCGGTGAGCAGTTCTTC
V: TRBV28; D: -; J: TRBJ2-7; CDR3: CASSHTSSEQYF; DNA: TGTGCCAGCAGCCATACTAGCTCCGAGCAGTACTTC
V: TRBV27; D: TRBD2; J: TRBJ2-7; CDR3: CASSSLLASGSPYEQYF; DNA: TGTGCCAGCAGTTCACTTTTGGCTAGCGGGAGCCCCTACGAGCAGTACTTC
V: TRBV11-2; D: -; J: TRBJ2-7; CDR3: CASSLSQGSYEQYF; DNA: TGTGCCAGCAGCTTAAGCCAGGGTAGCTACGAGCAGTACTTC
V: TRBV6-1; D: -; J: TRBJ1-4; CDR3: CASQFVSNEKLFF; DNA: TGTGCCAGCCAGTTCGTCTCTAATGAAAAACTGTTTTTT
V: TRBV6-1; D: -; J: TRBJ1-4; CDR3: CASSEAGTEGEKLFF; DNA: TGTGCCAGCAGTGAAGCGGGGACGGAGGGGGAAAAACTGTTTTTT
V: TRBV21-1; D: -; J: TRBJ1-1; CDR3: CASSKGEGGAFF; DNA: TGTGCCAGCAGCAAAGGGGAGGGAGGCGCTTTCTTT
V: TRBV7-9; D: -; J: TRBJ2-1; CDR3: CASSPASYNEQFF; DNA: TGTGCCAGCAGCCCTGCTAGTTACAATGAGCAGTTCTTC
V: TRBV7-8; D: TRBD1; J: TRBJ1-2; CDR3: CASSRTGSYGYTF; DNA: TGTGCCAGCAGCCGGACAGGGAGCTATGGCTACACCTTC
V: TRBV5-1; D: -; J: TRBJ2-7; CDR3: CASSLARGHSYEQYF; DNA: TGCGCCAGCAGCTTGGCCAGGGGACACTCCTACGAGCAGTACTTC
V: TRBV7-2; D: -; J: TRBJ2-5; CDR3: CASSRDSNQETQYF; DNA: TGTGCCAGCAGCCGGGACTCAAACCAAGAGACCCAGTACTTC
V: TRBV28; D: -; J: TRBJ1-2; CDR3: CASSLRGLYGYTF; DNA: TGTGCCAGCAGTTTAAGGGGACTCTATGGCTACACCTTC